What follows are 14 T cell receptor beta chains derived from one specimen sequenced in a study of blood T cell repertoires in COVID-19. Data came from immunoSEQ multiplex PCR; TCRdb stores just in-frame clones and leaves some out. The sample consists of roughly 230,000 clones, under 90% of them appearing once. Sequences were obtained from PBMCs or T cells enriched from blood (not recorded which). These receptors all come from a woman aged 60-70 years who had recovered from COVID-19.

This sequence joins TRBV18 and TRBJ1-1; 9 bases match TRBD1. Unmatched junction bases numbered 14, after V lost 8 bases and J lost 10 bases. This CDR3 is 14 amino acids long. Germline-derived CDR1 and CDR2 are KGHSH and LQKENI. The CDR3 DNA reads as TGTGCCAGCCGCAGAGACAGGGGGGCAACCGGAGCTTTCTTT. Translated: CASRRDRGATGAFF. Variable domain in full (rest from reference TRBV18 and TRBJ1-1): NAGVMQNPRHLVRRRGQEARLRCSPMKGHSHVYWYRQLPEEGLKFMVYLQKENIIDESGMPKERFSAEFPKEGPSILRIQQVVRGDSAAYFCASRRDRGATGAFFGQGTRLTVV.

The V and J genes are TRBV5-1 and TRBJ2-3; 9 positions agree with TRBD1. Germline CDR1 SGHRS, CDR2 YFSETQ. There are 16 residues in the CDR3. V lost 1 base and J lost 3; bases outside the gene matches: 6. CDR3 sequence reads: CASSLRLTGGTDTQYF. CDR3 DNA: TGCGCCAGCAGCTTGCGCCTGACAGGGGGGACAGATACGCAGTATTTT.

V is TRBV12-3 or TRBV12-4 and J is TRBJ2-1; D might be TRBD2 (6 bases). Trimming removed 6 bases at V and 6 bases at J, with 12 bases between. CDR3 length: 13 amino acids. The CDR3 sequence is CASSPGTVNEQFF. The CDR3 DNA is TGTGCCAGCAGCCCCGGGACTGTCAATGAGCAGTTCTTC.

This chain uses TRBV9 with TRBJ1-2, with unresolved D. Trimming took 0 bases from V and 8 from J, leaving 14 bases between them. The CDR3 has 14 amino acids. From germline, CDR1 is SGDLS and CDR2 YYNGEE. This CDR3 reads CASSVEGGISGYTF. CDR3 nucleotides: TGTGCCAGCAGCGTAGAGGGCGGGATTTCAGGCTACACCTTC.

The rearrangement links TRBV1 to TRBJ1-4; TRBD1 is the table's D call and was not checked against the DNA. TRBV1 is a pseudogene segment. The CDR3 is 21 residues long. This CDR3 is CTSSQESLESKGAVTNEKLFF. The CDR3, as DNA: TGCACCAGCAGCCAAGAATCATTAGAATCTAAGGGGGCCGTAACTAATGAAAAACTGTTTTTT.

The V gene is TRBV9, the J gene TRBJ2-3, with D unresolved. Germline CDR1 SGDLS, CDR2 YYNGEE. This CDR3 has 13 residues. Trimming stripped 0 bases from V and 4 bases from J, with 6 bases between. CDR3 nucleotides: TGTGCCAGCAGCGTAGATGTAGCAGATACGCAGTATTTT. Protein product: CASSVDVADTQYF.

The chain uses TRBV7-8 and TRBJ1-2; D gene unclear. In germline, CDR1 is SGHVS, CDR2 FQNEAQ. Between the trimmed V and J ends, which lost 0 bases and 2 bases, there was a span of 4 bases. This CDR3 contains 13 residues. This CDR3 reads CASSLASNYGYTF. DNA of the CDR3: TGTGCCAGCAGCTTAGCGTCAAACTATGGCTACACCTTC.

This clone was counted a few times. The chain carries TRBV12-5 and TRBJ1-5; a weak D match, TRBD1 (6 bases). Germline CDR1 is LGHNT and CDR2 is FRNRAP. There are 17 residues in the CDR3. Trimming removed 3 bases from V and 5 bases from J, with 20 bases in between. The CDR3 is CASGFRLLGAAYQPQHF. DNA of the CDR3: TGTGCTAGTGGTTTTCGCCTATTGGGGGCTGCATATCAGCCCCAGCATTTT.

The chain carries TRBV13 and TRBJ2-1; 7 nucleotides agree with TRBD2. Looked up from germline, CDR1 is PRHDT and CDR2 is FYEKMQ (reference sequence). The CDR3 runs to 12 residues. Trimming at V came to 3 bases and at J to 12 bases, leaving 5 bases not matched to a gene. CDR3 nucleotides: TGTGCCAGCAGCTTTGAGCGGGGTGGGCAGTTCTTC. This codes for CASSFERGGQFF.

This clone was counted a single time. The rearrangement uses TRBV19 and TRBJ1-6; D call uncertain. CDR1 and CDR2 from the germline V gene are LNHDA and SQIVND (reference sequence). The CDR3 is 12 residues long. The V end lost 7 bases, the J end lost 9 bases, and 10 bases lay between the germline ends. CDR3 sequence reads: CASTAYGSPLHF. DNA of the CDR3: TGTGCCAGTACCGCCTATGGTTCACCCCTCCACTTT.

V is TRBV24-1 and J is TRBJ2-2; D is ambiguous. The CDR3 spans 13 residues. The V gene's germline CDR1 is KGHDR and CDR2 SFDVKD. Deletions cut 5 bases from V and 4 bases from J, with 7 bases between. The CDR3 protein is CATSARVTGELFF. In DNA form, the CDR3 reads TGTGCCACCAGTGCTCGAGTCACCGGGGAGCTGTTTTTT.

The count of this clone is one. This chain connects TRBV10-2 to TRBJ1-2; D ambiguous. The length of the CDR3 is 14 residues. In germline, CDR1 is WSHSY, CDR2 SAAADI. With 3 bases removed from V and 3 bases from J, the gap between germline ends came to 11 bases. The CDR3 region has the DNA TGCGCCAGCAGTGATGACTCAAACTACTATGGCTACACCTTC. Its translation is CASSDDSNYYGYTF.

V and J are TRBV27 and TRBJ2-7; D is perhaps TRBD1 (7 bases). Germline loops: CDR1 MNHEY, CDR2 SMNVEV (reference sequence). This CDR3 region has 14 residues. Trimming left V 8 bases short and J 2 bases short, with 16 bases between. CDR3 nucleotides: TGTGCCAGCGGCAGGGGGGTGAATACCTACGAGCAGTACTTC. Translated, it gives CASGRGVNTYEQYF.

This rearrangement joins TRBV29-1 to TRBJ2-1, with a possible D match to TRBD2 (6 bases). Germline V gene lookup returns CDR1 SQVTM and CDR2 ANQGSEA. Trimming took 3 bases from V and 7 from J, leaving 10 bases between them. This CDR3 has 12 amino acids. For the CDR3, the DNA is TGCAGCGTTGAGTATGGGGGGAATGAGCAGTTCTTC. Protein sequence: CSVEYGGNEQFF.